The next 21 T cell receptor beta chains were all read from a single sample in a study of T cell repertoires in cytomegalovirus infection. TCRdb independently ran MiXCR on the reads; one entry per CDR3 protein. The sample holds around 740,000 distinct CDR3 sequences, under 40% seen once. The sample consisted of PBMCs. The source of these receptors is a human donor in good health (CMV status not recorded). Some clones in this sample may be carry-over from other donors' samples.

This clonotype came up once. The gene calls are TRBV24-1 and TRBJ2-5; the D is unclear. The germline gives CDR1 KGHDR, CDR2 SFDVKD. Trimming stripped 5 bases from V and 0 bases from J, with 6 bases between. The CDR3 has 13 residues. CDR3 in amino acids: CATSALDQETQYF. The CDR3 DNA reads as TGTGCCACCAGTGCATTAGACCAAGAGACCCAGTACTTC.

The CDR3 protein is CASSYGGGYNTEAFF. The DNA of the CDR3 is TGTGCCAGCAGTTACGGGGGGGGCTATAACACTGAAGCTTTCTTT. J is TRBJ1-1 and V is TRBV28; weak D call: TRBD1 (6 bases). Germline CDR1 reads MDHEN; CDR2 reads SYDVKM. The V end lost 4 bases, the J end lost 2 bases, and 14 bases lay between the germline ends. This CDR3 comprises 15 residues.

This clonotype has a count of ten or more. The chain employs TRBV7-8 and TRBJ1-1, with D possibly matching TRBD1 (6 bases). With 8 bases removed from V and 0 bases from J, the gap between germline ends came to 13 bases. CDR3 length equals 14 residues. CDR1 is SGHVS and CDR2 is FQNEAQ in the germline V gene. DNA for the CDR3: TGTGCCAGCGGACCGGACAGCATGAACACTGAAGCTTTCTTT. As protein: CASGPDSMNTEAFF.

This sequence joins TRBV28 and TRBJ2-1, with D uncertain. The V gene's germline CDR1 is MDHEN and CDR2 SYDVKM. This CDR3 has 13 residues. Deletions cut 2 bases from V and 9 bases from J, with 11 bases between. The CDR3 protein is CASSLPPRGEQFF. DNA for the CDR3: TGTGCCAGCAGTTTACCTCCTAGAGGTGAGCAGTTCTTC.

This rearrangement joins TRBV19 to TRBJ1-2; TRBD1 matches 7 bases. V was pared by 7 bases and J by 8 bases, with 13 bases of the junction left unmatched. The CDR3 runs to 14 residues. CDR1 LNHDA and CDR2 SQIVND come from the germline V gene (reference sequence). The CDR3 DNA is TGTGCCAGTAATATCGACAGGGATACTCTGGGCTACACCTTC. This sequence encodes CASNIDRDTLGYTF.

This clonotype was counted a few times. The chain employs TRBV7-8 and TRBJ1-3; D gene ambiguous. Germline lookup yields CDR1 SGHVS and CDR2 FQNEAQ. CDR3 length: 14 residues. V dropped 5 bases and J dropped 4 bases, with 12 bases sitting between them. The CDR3 region is CASSQIGGGNTIYF. The CDR3 bases are TGTGCCAGCAGCCAAATCGGTGGAGGAAACACCATATATTTT.

This clonotype came up many times. The chain has TRBV5-1 and TRBJ2-1; D is uncertain. The CDR3 totals 14 residues. CDR1 SGHRS and CDR2 YFSETQ come from the germline V gene. Trimming removed 3 bases at V and 4 bases at J, with 11 bases between. The CDR3 region is CASSSVDLYNEQFF. Here the CDR3 DNA reads TGCGCCAGCAGCTCGGTTGACTTATACAATGAGCAGTTCTTC.

This clonotype has just a few counts. This chain uses TRBV6-1 with TRBJ2-7, with 9 bases fitting TRBD1. The V segment lost 5 bases and the J segment 3 bases; nucleotides outside the gene matches: 11. The CDR3 length is 16 residues. CDR1 is MNHNS, CDR2 SASEGT, per germline. DNA of the CDR3: TGTGCCAGCAGTTCCCGTATGGGACAGGGATTCTACGAGCAGTACTTC. Protein sequence: CASSSRMGQGFYEQYF.

This clonotype was seen more than once but under ten times. The rearrangement joins TRBV28 to TRBJ1-5; TRBD1 might be the D (5 bases). There are 15 residues in the CDR3. Germline CDR1 reads MDHEN; CDR2 reads SYDVKM. V lost 3 bases and J 4 bases, leaving 13 bases between the germline ends. CDR3 sequence reads: CASSFFMTENQPQHF. The CDR3 coding sequence is TGTGCCAGCAGTTTTTTTATGACAGAGAATCAGCCCCAGCATTTT.

V gene TRBV6-8 combines with J gene TRBJ2-5; 11 nucleotides agree with TRBD2. The ends lost 6 bases at V and 7 bases at J; junction bases unmatched: 7. The germline V gene has CDR1 MNHGY and CDR2 SAAAGT. The CDR3 is 14 residues long. The CDR3 DNA reads TGTGCCAGCAGCGGGACTAGCGGACATGGGACCCAGTACTTC. Protein: CASSGTSGHGTQYF.

This chain uses TRBV5-6 with TRBJ1-4; D uncertain. This CDR3 region has 15 residues. Germline V CDR1 and CDR2: SGHDT, YYEEEE. V dropped 0 bases and J dropped 7 bases, with 13 bases sitting between them. The chain's CDR3 is CASSLGTAGLEKLFF. The CDR3 DNA reads as TGTGCCAGCAGCTTGGGAACGGCAGGCCTTGAAAAACTGTTTTTT.

J is TRBJ1-5 and V is TRBV29-1; 8 bases map to TRBD1. The CDR3 has 14 amino acids. CDR1 and CDR2 (germline): SQVTM, ANQGSEA. The J segment lost 0 bases and the V segment lost 6 bases, leaving 4 bases of the junction unmatched. CDR3 DNA: TGCAGCGTCGTGACAGGGGATAGCAATCAGCCCCAGCATTTT. Protein sequence: CSVVTGDSNQPQHF.

With regard to this clonotype: This clone may be a read error of a much larger clone one base away. This chain uses TRBV11-2 with TRBJ2-3; D perhaps matches TRBD2 (6 bases). With 0 bases removed from V and 1 base from J, the gap between germline ends came to 8 bases. Germline loops: CDR1 SGHAT, CDR2 FQNNGV. CDR3 length: 15 amino acids. CDR3: CASSLDTGGTDTQYF. The CDR3 coding sequence is TGTGCCAGCAGCTTAGATACGGGGGGCACAGATACGCAGTATTTT.

J is TRBJ2-7 and V is TRBV2, with 14 bases fitting TRBD2. With 6 bases clipped from V and 4 bases from J, the junction kept 8 bases outside the gene matches. The CDR3 runs to 16 residues. The germline V gene has CDR1 SNHLY and CDR2 FYNNEI. The CDR3 loop reads CASRVGTSGSMYEQYF. The DNA for the CDR3 is TGTGCCAGCAGGGTCGGGACTAGCGGGAGCATGTACGAGCAGTACTTC.

J is TRBJ2-5 and V is TRBV5-1; no clear D gene. The ends were cut back, 0 bases at V and 5 bases at J, with 14 bases in the middle. Germline V gene lookup returns CDR1 SGHRS and CDR2 YFSETQ. The CDR3 is 15 residues long. DNA of the CDR3: TGCGCCAGCAGCTTGGCCCGGCTGTCCGGGGAGACCCAGTACTTC. It encodes CASSLARLSGETQYF. Drawing the rest from reference TRBV5-1 and TRBJ2-5, the complete variable domain is KAGVTQTPRYLIKTRGQQVTLSCSPISGHRSVSWYQQTPGQGLQFLFEYFSETQRNKGNFPGRFSGRQFSNSRSEMNVSTLELGDSALYLCASSLARLSGETQYFGPGTRLLVL.

A word on this clonotype: Sequence at one end of the junction differs from germline and may be a read error. The V gene is TRBV25-1, the J gene TRBJ2-1; D ambiguous. The germline V gene encodes CDR1 MGHDK and CDR2 SYGVNS. The CDR3 runs 14 residues. This chain's CDR3 is CAISELTSYNEQFF. DNA for the CDR3: TGTGCCATCAGTGAACTAACCTCCTACAATGAGCAGTTCTTC.

The V call is TRBV29-1, the J call TRBJ2-7; 7 positions match TRBD1. The CDR3 loop spans 12 amino acids. With 5 bases clipped from V and 7 bases from J, the junction kept 8 bases outside the gene matches. Germline V gene lookup returns CDR1 SQVTM and CDR2 ANQGSEA. The CDR3 sequence: CSVTPDRTEQYF. CDR3 coding DNA: TGCAGCGTTACACCGGACAGGACAGAGCAGTACTTC.

The chain combines TRBV11-3 with TRBJ2-2, with D possibly being TRBD1 (6 bases). The germline gives CDR1 SGHNT, CDR2 YENEEA. The CDR3 spans 15 residues. Trimming removed 4 bases at V and 7 bases at J, with 16 bases between. In DNA form, the CDR3 reads TGTGCCAGCAGCTCCGGGGCCCAGGGGTTCGGGGAGCTGTTTTTT. Its translation is CASSSGAQGFGELFF.

The chain joins TRBV19 to TRBJ1-5; D ambiguous. V was pared by 7 bases and J by 6 bases, with 19 bases between. Germline CDR1 is LNHDA and CDR2 is SQIVND (reference sequence). The CDR3 consists of 15 residues. The CDR3 reads CASTQGETRAQPQHF. CDR3 sequence (DNA): TGTGCCAGTACCCAAGGCGAGACTCGTGCTCAGCCCCAGCATTTT.

In its sample, this clonotype was seen a few times. The chain recombines TRBV20-1 with TRBJ1-1; TRBD1 matches 9 bases. V lost 6 bases and J lost 1; bases outside the gene matches: 9. This CDR3 is built from 15 residues. Germline V lookup: CDR1 DFQATT, CDR2 SNEGSKA (reference sequence). The chain's CDR3 is CSALTGGSKNTEAFF. The CDR3 DNA reads TGCAGTGCGTTGACAGGGGGTTCGAAGAACACTGAAGCTTTCTTT.

This clonotype has just a few counts. V and J are TRBV11-3 and TRBJ2-3; D tentatively fits TRBD1 or TRBD2 (6 bases each). Germline loops: CDR1 SGHNT, CDR2 YENEEA. V lost 5 bases and J 0 bases, leaving 15 bases between the germline ends. This CDR3 region has 16 residues. CDR3 region: CASSPPGGGSTDTQYF. In DNA form, the CDR3 reads TGTGCCAGCAGCCCCCCCGGGGGCGGTAGCACAGATACGCAGTATTTT.